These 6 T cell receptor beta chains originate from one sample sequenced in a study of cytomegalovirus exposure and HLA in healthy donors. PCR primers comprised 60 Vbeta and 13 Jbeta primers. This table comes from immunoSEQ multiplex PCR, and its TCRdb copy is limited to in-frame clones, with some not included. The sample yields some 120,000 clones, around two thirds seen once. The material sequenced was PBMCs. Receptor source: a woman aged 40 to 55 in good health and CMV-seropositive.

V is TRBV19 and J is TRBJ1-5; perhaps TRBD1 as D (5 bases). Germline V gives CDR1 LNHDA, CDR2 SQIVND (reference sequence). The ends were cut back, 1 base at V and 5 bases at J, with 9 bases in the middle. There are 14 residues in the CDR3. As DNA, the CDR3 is TGTGCCAGTAGTATAGCGTCAGGGTATCAGCCCCAGCATTTT. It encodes CASSIASGYQPQHF.

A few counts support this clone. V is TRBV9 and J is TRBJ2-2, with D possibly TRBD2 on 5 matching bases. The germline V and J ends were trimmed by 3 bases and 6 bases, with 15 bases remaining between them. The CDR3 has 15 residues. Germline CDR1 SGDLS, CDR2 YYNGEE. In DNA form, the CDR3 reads TGTGCCAGCAGCGCCGGAGCGTCGGAGGCCGGGGAGCTGTTTTTT. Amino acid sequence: CASSAGASEAGELFF.

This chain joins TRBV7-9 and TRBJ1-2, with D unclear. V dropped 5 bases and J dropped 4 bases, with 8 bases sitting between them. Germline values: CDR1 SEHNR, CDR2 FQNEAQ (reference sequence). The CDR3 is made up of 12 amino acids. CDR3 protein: CASSREVYGYTF. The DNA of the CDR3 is TGTGCCAGCAGCCGTGAGGTCTATGGCTACACCTTC.

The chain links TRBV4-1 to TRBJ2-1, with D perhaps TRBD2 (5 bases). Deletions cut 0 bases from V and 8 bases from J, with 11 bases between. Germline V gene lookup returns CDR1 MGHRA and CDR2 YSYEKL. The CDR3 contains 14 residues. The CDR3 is CASSQERERYEQFF. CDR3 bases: TGCGCCAGCAGCCAAGAGAGAGAGCGGTATGAGCAGTTCTTC.

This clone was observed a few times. Here the CDR3 DNA reads TGTGCCACCAGCAGGGGGCCCGGGGATACGCAGTATTTT. Translating gives CATSRGPGDTQYF. The V call is TRBV15, the J call TRBJ2-3; possibly TRBD1 for D (5 bases). With 3 bases removed from V and 6 bases from J, the gap between germline ends came to 10 bases. Germline V gene lookup returns CDR1 LNHNV and CDR2 YYDKDF (reference sequence). The CDR3 loop spans 13 amino acids.

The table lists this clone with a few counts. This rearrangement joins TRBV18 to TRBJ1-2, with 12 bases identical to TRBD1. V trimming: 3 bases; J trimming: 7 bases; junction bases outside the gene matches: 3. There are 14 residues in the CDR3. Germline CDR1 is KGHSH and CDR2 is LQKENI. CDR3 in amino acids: CASSPGQGAGGYTF. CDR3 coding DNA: TGTGCCAGCTCACCGGGACAGGGGGCTGGTGGCTACACCTTC.